These 15 T cell receptor beta chains were all obtained from the same sample, sequenced in a study of T cell responses to AZD1222 COVID-19 vaccine. Clones were sequenced by immunoSEQ multiplex PCR, and TCRdb holds only the in-frame ones, with some missing. The sample lists approximately 84,000 clones, around 91% seen once, with about 31% in the top ten. Here the sequenced sample was peripheral blood, taken on day 0 of AZD1222 vaccination. These receptor sequences come from an adult in good health.

V is TRBV28 and J is TRBJ2-3; a possible D gene is TRBD2 (5 bases). The CDR3 has 15 residues. CDR1 is MDHEN, CDR2 SYDVKM, per germline. V shed 6 bases and J shed 4 bases, with 17 bases lying between them. The CDR3 sequence is CASRRFNEGSDTQYF. Here the CDR3 DNA reads TGTGCCAGCAGACGATTCAACGAGGGTTCAGATACGCAGTATTTT.

V gene TRBV7-9 combines with J gene TRBJ1-1, with 7 nucleotides matching TRBD1. Per the germline V gene, CDR1 is SEHNR and CDR2 is FQNEAQ (reference sequence). Losses at the gene ends were 5 bases for V and 1 base for J; bases not matched to a gene: 4. The CDR3 runs to 14 residues. The CDR3 bases are TGTGCCAGCAGCCAGGGACAGCGGAACACTGAAGCTTTCTTT. This gives the protein CASSQGQRNTEAFF.

The V gene is TRBV6-1, the J gene TRBJ1-5; 10 positions match TRBD1. V was pared by 4 bases and J by 7 bases, with 13 bases of the junction left unmatched. The CDR3 totals 17 residues. Germline CDR1 MNHNS, CDR2 SASEGT. The CDR3 bases are TGTGCCAGCAGTGCAAGTTTTACCGGGACAGGGGAGCAGCCCCAGCATTTT. Amino acids: CASSASFTGTGEQPQHF.

The V call is TRBV6-5, the J call TRBJ2-1, with D hard to call. The V and J ends lost 6 bases and 5 bases respectively, with 8 bases between them. Germline V gene lookup returns CDR1 MNHEY and CDR2 SVGAGI. This CDR3 has 12 amino acids. CDR3 amino acids: CASRTSNNEQFF. The DNA for the CDR3 is TGTGCCAGCAGAACAAGTAACAATGAGCAGTTCTTC.

The gene calls are TRBV12-3 or TRBV12-4 and TRBJ2-5, with a weak D call TRBD1 (5 bases). The CDR3 is 13 amino acids. V was trimmed by 1 base and J by 2 bases, leaving 5 bases between them. As DNA, the CDR3 is TGTGCCAGCAGTTTAGGACAGCAAGAGACCCAGTACTTC. Encoded protein: CASSLGQQETQYF.

V is TRBV7-2 and J is TRBJ2-1; no reliable D call. This CDR3 has 14 amino acids. Trimming pared 0 bases from V and 8 bases from J, leaving 11 bases between. The germline gives CDR1 SGHTA, CDR2 FQGNSA. The CDR3 DNA is TGTGCCAGCAGCTTAGCGCTCTTCGGCGATGAGCAGTTCTTC. Amino acid sequence: CASSLALFGDEQFF.

J is TRBJ2-1 and V is TRBV5-1, with D possibly TRBD2 on 7 matching bases. The CDR3 is 15 amino acids. The germline CDR1 and CDR2 sequences are SGHRS and YFSETQ. The V and J ends lost 4 bases and 7 bases respectively, with 18 bases between them. The CDR3 nucleotides read TGCGCCAGCAGCCCGGAGGGGGAGGGCCCGAATGAGCAGTTCTTC. It yields the protein CASSPEGEGPNEQFF.

The chain uses TRBV4-1 and TRBJ1-1; D might be TRBD1 (6 bases). V lost 1 base and J 2 bases, leaving 8 bases between the germline ends. The CDR3 has 14 amino acids. Germline lookup yields CDR1 MGHRA and CDR2 YSYEKL. The CDR3 protein is CASSQVRGNTEAFF. In DNA form, the CDR3 reads TGCGCCAGCAGCCAAGTCAGGGGCAACACTGAAGCTTTCTTT.

The chain combines TRBV6-5 with TRBJ1-2; D gene unclear. The CDR3 is 12 residues long. Germline V CDR1 and CDR2: MNHEY, SVGAGI. Trimming stripped 10 bases from V and 1 base from J, with 10 bases between. The CDR3 region has the DNA TGTGCCATTCCAGATTTTAACTATGGCTACACCTTC. It codes for CAIPDFNYGYTF.

The chain couples TRBV5-1 to TRBJ2-7; TRBD2 matches 11 bases. Germline V CDR1 and CDR2: SGHRS, YFSETQ. The CDR3 runs 18 residues. With V trimmed by 4 bases and J by 1 base, 13 bases remained unmatched. CDR3 DNA sequence: TGCGCCAGCAGCCCGAAGACCGGGACTAGCGGACGGTCCTACGAGCAGTACTTC. It specifies CASSPKTGTSGRSYEQYF.

The count of this clone is one. The CDR3 protein is CASSDSGREGTSNEQFF. Here the CDR3 DNA reads TGTGCCAGCAGTGACTCTGGTCGGGAGGGCACCAGCAATGAGCAGTTCTTC. V is TRBV6-4 and J is TRBJ2-1; the match to TRBD2 covers 8 bases. The CDR3 spans 17 residues. CDR1 and CDR2 (germline): MRHNA, SNTAGT. The trim removed 0 bases at V and 6 bases at J, leaving 10 bases unmatched.

The chain links TRBV15 to TRBJ2-5; a possible D gene is TRBD2 (6 bases). CDR1 and CDR2 from the germline V gene are LNHNV and YYDKDF (reference sequence). This CDR3 contains 17 residues. Trimming stripped 2 bases from V and 2 bases from J, with 18 bases between. The chain's CDR3 is CATSRWGREDVQETQYF. The CDR3 DNA follows: TGTGCCACCAGCAGATGGGGAAGGGAGGACGTACAAGAGACCCAGTACTTC.

This clone was detected once. The V call is TRBV19, the J call TRBJ2-7, with a possible D match to TRBD2 (5 bases). V lost 4 bases to trimming and J lost 3 bases, with 16 bases between them. Germline CDR1 reads LNHDA; CDR2 reads SQIVND (reference sequence). This CDR3 comprises 15 residues. The CDR3: CASSTLGLASYEQYF. CDR3 nucleotides: TGTGCCAGTAGTACCCTAGGTCTAGCAAGCTACGAGCAGTACTTC. The full variable domain, with the rest looked up from reference TRBV19 and TRBJ2-7, is DGGITQSPKYLFRKEGQNVTLSCEQNLNHDAMYWYRQDPGQGLRLIYYSQIVNDFQKGDIAEGYSVSREKKESFPLTVTSAQKNPTAFYLCASSTLGLASYEQYFGPGTRLTVT.

The chain is built from TRBV18 and TRBJ1-1; TRBD1 might be the D (6 bases). V lost 4 bases, J lost 1 base, and 16 bases lay in between. Germline loops: CDR1 KGHSH, CDR2 LQKENI. The CDR3 loop spans 16 amino acids. The CDR3: CASSRAQGGRNTEAFF. The CDR3 nucleotides read TGTGCCAGCTCACGTGCACAGGGAGGGAGGAACACTGAAGCTTTCTTT.

The rearrangement joins TRBV24-1 to TRBJ2-5; D ambiguous. Deletions cut 4 bases from V and 5 bases from J, with 19 bases between. Germline V gene sequence: CDR1 KGHDR, CDR2 SFDVKD. The CDR3 loop spans 16 amino acids. The CDR3 loop is CATSDPDPRFGETQYF. CDR3 nucleotide sequence: TGTGCCACCAGTGACCCCGACCCTAGGTTCGGGGAGACCCAGTACTTC.